This TCR beta chain was identified during a study of Ad26.COV2.S vaccination and SARS-CoV-2 variants. About the study: Once or twice, 56 days apart, Ad26.COV2.S was delivered intramuscularly. Study-wide results and caveats: Possibly, TCR breadth and depth analyses underestimated total T cell responses. A substantial breadth of spike-specific CD8+ and CD4+ T cell responses after vaccination has been reported.

Profiled with immunoSEQ multiplex PCR; TCRdb holds only in-frame clones, not every one. The sample shows about 320,000 clones, around 85% of them seen only once. CDR1 MGHRA and CDR2 YSYEKL come from the germline V gene. The V end was cut by 0 bases, the J end by 2 bases, with 11 bases between. The CDR3 sequence is 15 residues long. Treatment: around 19 received Ad26.COV2.S at low or high dose, single or two shots; about 5 received placebo; per-sample allocation not given. It was on day 63 after the first vaccine or placebo injection that samples were taken. An adult of 18-55 years in Boston served as donor. This clone has only one observation. Its cognate antigen is unknown.

This sequence joins TRBV4-1 and TRBJ2-7; the D is unclear. This sequence originates from a person between 18 and 65 years old who received the Ad26.COV2.S COVID-19 vaccine or a placebo. The source was peripheral blood, collected in a trial of Ad26.COV2.S vaccine versus placebo. In DNA, the CDR3 is TGCGCCAGCAGCCAAGAATTTGGCAGTACCTACGAGCAGTACTTC. Residues: CASSQEFGSTYEQYF.